A selection of T cell receptor beta chains follows, all from one sample in a study of blood T cell repertoires in COVID-19. Assay used: immunoSEQ multiplex PCR; TCRdb lists only in-frame clones, some missing. Found here are around 67,000 clones, 80% to 90% of them singletons; the top ten hold around 35%. Sequenced input: peripheral blood. The receptors were sampled from a man aged 70-80 years with acute or convalescent COVID-19. The CDR3 runs from the conserved cysteine through the conserved F or W. Clone sizes are given selectively: once, few, many, or a class where the clone is expanded.

TRBJ2-5 | TRBV28 | - | CASRYTTGSQYF
TRBJ2-1 | TRBV7-3 | - | CASSPGRRTTYNEQFF
TRBJ2-1 | TRBV7-3 | - | CASSQGIEQFF
TRBJ1-2 | TRBV6-6 | - | CASAGDPNYGYTF
TRBJ1-5 | TRBV27 | once | CASKKLGLGTVSNQPQHF
TRBJ1-1 | TRBV5-6 | once | CASSLAGPLNTEAFF
TRBJ2-3 | TRBV5-6 | - | CASSYSTSADTQYF
TRBJ1-6 | TRBV19 | once | CASSMGGQGSSPLHF
TRBJ2-5 | TRBV7-9 | - | CASSLEALRVDAETQYF
TRBJ2-7 | TRBV7-9 | - | CASSNQQGGYEQYF
TRBJ2-1 | TRBV11-3 | once | CASSSGGNEQFF